The 32 T cell receptor beta chains below all came from one sample that was sequenced in a study of response to subunit inactivated influenza vaccine. TCRdb redid the calling of the RT-PCR reads with MiXCR, one entry per CDR3 protein. Of some 300,000 distinct CDR3 sequences in the sample, roughly 20% are singletons; the top ten hold approximately 10%. The material sequenced was PBMCs from blood, taken about 20 months after vaccination. Every receptor here comes from a man between 50 and 75 years old who received an inactivated influenza vaccine.

The V call is TRBV20-1, the J call TRBJ1-6, with D possibly matching TRBD1 (5 bases). The CDR3 consists of 15 residues. The V and J ends lost 5 bases and 5 bases respectively, with 16 bases between them. Germline-derived CDR1 and CDR2 are DFQATT and SNEGSKA (reference sequence). The CDR3 coding sequence is TGCAGTGCTCCCTCAACTCAGGGAAATAATTCACCCCTCCACTTT. Translating it yields CSAPSTQGNNSPLHF.

This clonotype occurred a few times. The genes are TRBV12-3 or TRBV12-4 and TRBJ1-2; tentative D call: TRBD1 (5 bases). CDR3 length equals 14 residues. Trimming took off 5 bases at V and 5 bases at J, with 15 bases between the two ends. CDR3 residues: CASSPTDGQYGYTF. The CDR3, as DNA: TGTGCCAGCAGTCCAACGGACGGACAATATGGCTACACCTTC.

This clonotype appeared a few times. This chain connects TRBV4-3 to TRBJ2-7, with 10 bases identical to TRBD1. Germline CDR1 and CDR2: LGHNA and YSLEER. The CDR3 sequence is 15 residues long. V dropped 4 bases and J dropped 2; count of bases not matched to a gene: 5. CDR3 in amino acids: CASSRWGTGAYEQYF. The CDR3 nucleotides read TGCGCCAGCAGCCGATGGGGGACAGGGGCCTACGAGCAGTACTTC.

The genes are TRBV9 and TRBJ1-2; 8 bases are shared with TRBD1. The CDR3 is 14 amino acids. Germline assignment: CDR1 SGDLS and CDR2 YYNGEE. V gave up 2 bases and J gave up 0 bases; unmatched junction bases: 0. CDR3: CASSVGQANYGYTF. Written as DNA, the CDR3 is TGTGCCAGCAGCGTGGGACAGGCTAACTATGGCTACACCTTC.

This clonotype was seen more than once but under ten times. The chain joins TRBV10-3 to TRBJ1-4; the D gene is possibly TRBD1 (5 bases). This CDR3 contains 11 residues. V gave up 3 bases and J gave up 10 bases, with 6 bases separating them. Looked up from germline, CDR1 is ENHRY and CDR2 is SYGVKD. CDR3 loop: CAISDGGKLFF. CDR3 nucleotide sequence: TGTGCCATCAGTGATGGGGGAAAACTGTTTTTT.

The chain combines TRBV6-2 or TRBV6-3 with TRBJ1-4, with 7 nucleotides matching TRBD1. The CDR3 length is 15 residues. Germline assignment: CDR1 MNHEY and CDR2 SVGEGT. V lost 8 bases to trimming and J lost 3 bases; unmatched junction nucleotides: 9. DNA for the CDR3: TGTGCCAGCGTGAATTCGGGACAGCCTAATGAAAAACTGTTTTTT. It specifies CASVNSGQPNEKLFF.

This clonotype was counted at least ten times. J is TRBJ1-3 and V is TRBV7-2; TRBD1 is a possible D gene (5 bases). CDR1 and CDR2 from the germline V gene are SGHTA and FQGNSA. CDR3 length equals 15 residues. V was clipped by 2 bases and J by 3 bases, with 11 bases between them. CDR3 sequence (DNA): TGTGCCAGCAGCTTACGCCAGGGAAATGGAAACACCATATATTTT. Translating gives CASSLRQGNGNTIYF.

This clonotype was seen more than once but under ten times. This sequence joins TRBV12-3 or TRBV12-4 and TRBJ2-3; a possible D gene is TRBD2 (5 bases). The CDR3 is 14 amino acids. V lost 6 bases and J 4 bases, leaving 14 bases between the germline ends. CDR3 in amino acids: CASSQDFGADTQYF. CDR3 in DNA: TGTGCCAGCAGCCAGGACTTCGGGGCAGATACGCAGTATTTT.

This clonotype was detected only a few times. The J gene is TRBJ2-1, the V gene TRBV29-1; 8 bases match TRBD1. J lost 4 bases, V lost 4 bases, and 3 bases had no gene match. This CDR3 has 13 amino acids. Per the germline V gene, CDR1 is SQVTM and CDR2 is ANQGSEA. For the CDR3, the DNA is TGCAGCGTTGGGGACAGGCTATACAATGAGCAGTTCTTC. Residues: CSVGDRLYNEQFF.

This clonotype appeared a few times. The chain employs TRBV20-1 and TRBJ1-4; D may be TRBD1 (5 bases). Trimming left V 4 bases short and J 5 bases short, with 11 bases between. This CDR3 has 13 residues. Germline CDR1 and CDR2: DFQATT and SNEGSKA (reference sequence). The CDR3 coding sequence is TGCAGTGCTATCCCTCCAGGGAATGAAAAACTGTTTTTT. Its protein product is CSAIPPGNEKLFF.

The chain is built from TRBV2 and TRBJ2-1, with D possibly called TRBD1 or TRBD2 (6 bases each). Germline CDR1 and CDR2: SNHLY and FYNNEI. The CDR3 is made up of 15 amino acids. V dropped 4 bases and J dropped 5 bases, with 15 bases sitting between them. The CDR3 bases are TGTGCCAGCAGTGTAGCACAGGGAGGAAACAATGAGCAGTTCTTC. Translated: CASSVAQGGNNEQFF.

This clonotype was found a few times. The rearrangement joins TRBV9 to TRBJ2-1, with 10 bases matching TRBD2. Germline-derived CDR1 and CDR2 are SGDLS and YYNGEE. V gave up 3 bases and J gave up 4 bases; unmatched junction bases: 7. The CDR3 is 16 amino acids. For the CDR3, the DNA is TGTGCCAGCAGCGGGGGACTAGCGCGGAGTTACAATGAGCAGTTCTTC. It translates to CASSGGLARSYNEQFF.

J is TRBJ1-2 and V is TRBV20-1, with unresolved D. Germline V lookup: CDR1 DFQATT, CDR2 SNEGSKA (reference sequence). CDR3 length equals 15 residues. V was trimmed by 0 bases and J by 6 bases, leaving 17 bases between them. Written as DNA, the CDR3 is TGCAGTGCTAGAGACCCGACCCGGTTGAGGGATGGCTACACCTTC. Amino acid sequence: CSARDPTRLRDGYTF.

This clonotype was counted many times. V and J are TRBV6-5 and TRBJ1-3, with 7 nucleotides matching TRBD1. The CDR3 length is 16 residues. The germline CDR1 and CDR2 sequences are MNHEY and SVGAGI. Unmatched junction bases numbered 7, after V lost 5 bases and J lost 0 bases. This CDR3 reads CASSRMGQNSGNTIYF. The CDR3 DNA is TGTGCCAGCAGTCGAATGGGACAGAACTCTGGAAACACCATATATTTT.

The chain carries TRBV3-1 and TRBJ2-7, with TRBD1 matching over 8 bases. The junction had 8 bases not matched to a gene; V was cut back by 4 bases and J by 3 bases. This CDR3 contains 15 residues. Germline V gene data show CDR1 as LGHDT and CDR2 as YNNKEL (reference sequence). CDR3 nucleotide sequence: TGTGCCAGCAGCCCCCGGACAGGGACGGGCTACGAGCAGTACTTC. Translation gives CASSPRTGTGYEQYF.

The genes are TRBV20-1 and TRBJ2-1, with 8 nucleotides matching TRBD2. The CDR3 has 18 amino acids. Germline CDR1 reads DFQATT; CDR2 reads SNEGSKA (reference sequence). J lost 2 bases, V lost 6 bases, and 18 bases had no gene match. Here the CDR3 DNA reads TGCAGTGCGCTTATCGCCGGGGGGGCCGGCTCTCCCTACAATGAGCAGTTCTTC. Encoded protein: CSALIAGGAGSPYNEQFF.

V usage is TRBV6-2 or TRBV6-3 and J usage is TRBJ2-1; TRBD2 matches at 10 bases. After removal of 6 bases from V and 8 bases from J, the junction contained 7 bases not matched to a gene. This CDR3 has 14 amino acids. Germline CDR1 and CDR2: MNHEY and SVGEGT. In DNA, the CDR3 is TGTGCCAGCAGATCTAGCGGGAGTGGGTATGAGCAGTTCTTC. Encoded protein: CASRSSGSGYEQFF.

This clonotype has just a few counts. The chain is built from TRBV12-3 or TRBV12-4 and TRBJ1-1, with unresolved D. CDR3 length equals 12 residues. V was pared by 4 bases and J by 4 bases, with 7 bases between. CDR3 amino acids: CASSSYITEAFF. The CDR3 DNA reads as TGTGCCAGCAGTTCCTACATCACTGAAGCTTTCTTT.

This chain joins TRBV5-1 and TRBJ2-7, with D possibly called TRBD1 or TRBD2 (5 bases each). CDR1 is SGHRS, CDR2 YFSETQ, per germline. This CDR3 contains 15 residues. The V and J ends lost 4 bases and 3 bases respectively, with 17 bases between them. In DNA, the CDR3 is TGCGCCAGCAGCGAAGGACATGGGGGTAGCTACGAGCAGTACTTC. The encoded protein is CASSEGHGGSYEQYF.

This chain uses TRBV27 with TRBJ2-1; 7 bases line up with TRBD2. This CDR3 region has 14 residues. The V gene's germline CDR1 is MNHEY and CDR2 SMNVEV (reference sequence). V shed 0 bases and J 8 bases; nucleotides not matched to a gene: 4. The CDR3 here is CASSLSVAGDEQFF. The CDR3 DNA is TGTGCCAGCAGTTTATCCGTGGCGGGGGATGAGCAGTTCTTC.

The J gene is TRBJ1-6, the V gene TRBV20-1; D remains unclear. The V end lost 0 bases, the J end lost 7 bases, and 4 bases lay between the germline ends. Germline CDR1 is DFQATT and CDR2 is SNEGSKA (reference sequence). The CDR3 sequence is 12 residues long. The CDR3 DNA reads as TGCAGTGCTAGAGATTCCAATTCACCCCTCCACTTT. The encoded protein is CSARDSNSPLHF.

This sequence joins TRBV6-5 and TRBJ2-1, with TRBD2 matching over 11 bases. Germline values: CDR1 MNHEY, CDR2 SVGAGI. The J segment lost 7 bases and the V segment lost 4 bases, leaving 9 bases of the junction unmatched. The CDR3 runs to 16 residues. CDR3 DNA: TGTGCCAGCAGTTTCTCCACTAGCGGGAGAGTGAATGAGCAGTTCTTC. Its protein product is CASSFSTSGRVNEQFF.

This chain uses TRBV10-3 with TRBJ2-7; 10 nucleotides match TRBD2. CDR3 size: 16 residues. V trimming: 0 bases; J trimming: 4 bases; junction bases outside the gene matches: 6. Germline loops: CDR1 ENHRY, CDR2 SYGVKD. CDR3 sequence: CAISESVAGGSYEQYF. CDR3 nucleotides: TGTGCCATCAGTGAGTCAGTAGCGGGAGGCTCTTACGAGCAGTACTTC.

This clonotype was seen a handful of times. V gene TRBV29-1 combines with J gene TRBJ1-1; TRBD1 matches at 8 bases. The CDR3 is 13 amino acids. With V trimmed by 7 bases and J by 4 bases, 8 bases remained unmatched. The germline V gene has CDR1 SQVTM and CDR2 ANQGSEA. CDR3 nucleotide sequence: TGCAGCGGAATTGCAGGACAGGGCACTGAAGCTTTCTTT. It specifies CSGIAGQGTEAFF.

J is TRBJ1-4 and V is TRBV9; D gene ambiguous. Germline V gene sequence: CDR1 SGDLS, CDR2 YYNGEE. Trimming pared 2 bases from V and 3 bases from J, leaving 14 bases between. This CDR3 has 16 residues. DNA of the CDR3: TGTGCCAGCAGCGTTAATTCCGGGAGACCTAATGAAAAACTGTTTTTT. This encodes CASSVNSGRPNEKLFF. The complete variable domain, with remaining parts taken from reference TRBV9 and TRBJ1-4, reads DSGVTQTPKHLITATGQRVTLRCSPRSGDLSVYWYQQSLDQGLQFLIQYYNGEERAKGNILERFSAQQFPDLHSELNLSSLELGDSALYFCASSVNSGRPNEKLFFGSGTQLSVL.

This clonotype was observed a few times. This chain links TRBV15 with TRBJ1-5, with D uncertain. Germline CDR1 reads LNHNV; CDR2 reads YYDKDF (reference sequence). The CDR3 has 18 amino acids. The V end was cut by 2 bases, the J end by 2 bases, with 19 bases between. The CDR3 here is CATSRIGNGVVGNQPQHF. CDR3 sequence (DNA): TGTGCCACCAGCAGAATAGGGAACGGTGTGGTGGGCAATCAGCCCCAGCATTTT.

The chain links TRBV7-6 to TRBJ2-1; D is uncertain. Trimming removed 1 base from V and 0 bases from J, with 7 bases in between. This CDR3 contains 15 residues. In germline, CDR1 is SGHVS, CDR2 FNYEAQ. The CDR3 protein is CASSLDSLSYNEQFF. For the CDR3, the DNA is TGTGCCAGCAGCTTAGACAGTCTCTCCTACAATGAGCAGTTCTTC.

This clonotype occurred a few times. The chain links TRBV5-1 to TRBJ2-7; D is undetermined. This CDR3 is 14 amino acids long. Germline loops: CDR1 SGHRS, CDR2 YFSETQ. V gave up 2 bases and J gave up 0 bases, with 9 bases separating them. The CDR3 sequence is CASSFWTSSYEQYF. In DNA form, the CDR3 reads TGCGCCAGCAGCTTCTGGACGAGCTCCTACGAGCAGTACTTC.

The chain uses TRBV19 and TRBJ2-7, with a tentative D call TRBD2 (6 bases). The CDR3 has 14 amino acids. V lost 8 bases, J lost 0 bases, and 14 bases lay in between. Germline V gene data show CDR1 as LNHDA and CDR2 as SQIVND (reference sequence). The CDR3 spells CASPPGLLSYEQYF. The CDR3 nucleotides read TGTGCCAGTCCACCGGGACTCCTCTCCTACGAGCAGTACTTC.

This clonotype has only a few counts. The V gene is TRBV6-2 or TRBV6-3, the J gene TRBJ2-1; 10 bases match TRBD2. The V gene end was trimmed by 6 bases and the J gene end by 8 bases; junction bases not matched to a gene: 16. The CDR3 totals 17 residues. The germline CDR1 and CDR2 sequences are MNHEY and SVGEGT. The CDR3 loop is CASSQGLSGGKLDEQFF. Here the CDR3 DNA reads TGTGCCAGCAGCCAAGGACTTAGCGGGGGGAAATTGGATGAGCAGTTCTTC.

The chain links TRBV12-3 or TRBV12-4 to TRBJ1-1, with a possible D match to TRBD1 (5 bases). The CDR3 totals 16 residues. Trimming cost V 6 bases and J 0 bases, with 17 bases left between them. The CDR3 coding sequence is TGTGCCAGCAGGTCCCGACAGACTTTCTTGAACACTGAAGCTTTCTTT. The encoded protein is CASRSRQTFLNTEAFF.

J is TRBJ2-7 and V is TRBV12-3 or TRBV12-4; TRBD1 matches at 7 bases. V dropped 6 bases and J dropped 2; count of bases not matched to a gene: 7. The CDR3 is made up of 14 amino acids. CDR3 amino acids: CASREPGQPYEQYF. CDR3 bases: TGTGCCAGCAGAGAACCGGGACAGCCCTACGAGCAGTACTTC.